The present T cell receptor beta chain was sequenced within a study of neurological immune-mediated disorders (dated by TCRdb to the late 2010s). Describing the broader study: Of the roughly 34 multiple sclerosis patients, some 30 had relapsing-remitting MS and 3 had secondary progressive MS. The study compared peripheral blood TCR-beta repertoires of HTLV-I-associated myelopathy (HAM/TSP) patients, multiple sclerosis patients and healthy controls using UMI-based sequencing. The cohort was made up of about 65 subjects, consisting of roughly 14 HAM/TSP patients, about 34 multiple sclerosis patients and about 20 healthy controls. The 85 to 110 TCR-beta libraries included longitudinal samples, technical triplicates and paired sorted CD4+ and CD8+ T-cell subsets alongside PBMC samples.

A remark on this clonotype: This clone's antigen is unknown. No base quality information exists; no much larger clone differs at one position.

Overall study results and their limits: TCR clonal expansion was highest in HAM/TSP patients and lowest in MS patients, with MS patients falling below even healthy controls. Repertoires from 18 of 34 MS patients were grouped by phylogenetic analysis into a cluster of related CDR3 sequences, suggesting a possible repertoire-level signature. Across subjects, expanded clones never shared an identical CDR3 amino acid sequence, which suggests that the TCR-beta repertoires in every group were private. No clinical or MRI features were associated with the MS cluster, and the authors said that larger cohorts are needed.

The germline V gene (reference sequence) provides CDR1 GTSNPN and CDR2 SVGIG. The CDR3 sequence holds 10 residues, the cysteine and phenylalanine included. The read is trimmed to its CDR3 DNA, 30 bases read in frame from base 1. The V and J ends are trimmed by 5 bases and 5 bases, leaving 6 bases between them. Libraries from unsorted PBMCs were made from 2 million PBMCs kept in RNAlater at -80 degrees C until RNA extraction. Multiple sclerosis patients were enrolled in a US clinical protocol under which disease progression was evaluated by magnetic resonance imaging. Peripheral blood was subjected to Ficoll-Hypaque density gradient centrifugation to isolate PBMCs, which were then cryopreserved in liquid nitrogen. cDNA was synthesized by template-switch 5'RACE using a primer carrying a 10-nucleotide random unique molecular identifier by which each TCR transcript was tagged. Each sequencing run produced over 170 million TCR-beta sequences covering 15-18 subjects. The RNeasy kit was used to extract total RNA. TCR-beta VDJ regions were amplified with primers for the TCR constant region and the 5'RACE anchor, using the KAPA Real-time Library Amplification kit. Sample indexes and Illumina adaptors were added in a first PCR, after which library yield was increased in a second PCR. After Ampure bead purification, the TCR product of roughly 650 bp was size-selected on a 2% E-gel SizeSelection system. Before pooling, library quality was checked on a Bioanalyzer, concentration was measured with Qubit, and libraries were quantified with the Kapa Library Quantification kit. An Illumina HiSeq 2500 sequenced the libraries paired-end 2 x 150 bp. To increase sequence diversity, roughly 25-31% phiX was spiked into each library pool. Regarding the original processing steps: Quality-filtered reads were processed with the UMI-based MiGEC pipeline, and over 75% of raw TCR sequences were removed by the MiGEC pipeline during error correction. VDJ genes were aligned to IMGT germline references, and clonotypes were defined by unique CDR3 amino acid sequence plus V-J genes. Clonal expansion, Shannon diversity and CDR3 relatedness were evaluated with VDJtools (CalcPairwiseDistances, ClusterSamples), while phylogenetic trees were built in CLCbio workbench. A clone was classed as expanded if it had 8 or more unique UMIs, a cutoff based on coefficient-of-variation modelling across technical triplicates. In-frame beta chains were kept once TCRdb had trimmed the public reads at Q25 with fastp and called clones with MiXCR. Rows matching on CDR3 protein sequence are summarized as one entry with the most common DNA and genes. The V and J calls here are based on TCRdb, not the publication. Within this sample are 100,000 to 150,000 distinct CDR3 sequences, with more than 2.5% of them counted one time only. Roughly 1.3% of the sample belongs to the ten largest clones.

This chain is built from TRBV30 and TRBJ1-1, with the D gene not clear enough to name. The sample consisted of PBMCs. The source is a woman aged 25 to 45 with multiple sclerosis. CDR3 region: CAWGETEAFF. Here is the DNA: TGTGCCTGGGGGGAGACTGAAGCTTTCTTT.